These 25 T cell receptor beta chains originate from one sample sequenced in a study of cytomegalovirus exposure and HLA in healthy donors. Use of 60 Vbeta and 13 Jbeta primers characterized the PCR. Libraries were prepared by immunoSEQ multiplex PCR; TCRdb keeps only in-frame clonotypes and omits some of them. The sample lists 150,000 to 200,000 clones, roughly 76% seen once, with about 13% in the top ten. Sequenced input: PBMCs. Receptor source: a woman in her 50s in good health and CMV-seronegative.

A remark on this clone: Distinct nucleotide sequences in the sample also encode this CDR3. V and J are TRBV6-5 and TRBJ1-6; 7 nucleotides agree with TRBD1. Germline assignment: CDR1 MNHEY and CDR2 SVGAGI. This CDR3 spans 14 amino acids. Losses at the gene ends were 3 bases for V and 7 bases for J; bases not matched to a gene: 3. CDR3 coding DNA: TGTGCCAGCAGTTATTACAGGGGAAATTCACCCCTCCACTTT. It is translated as CASSYYRGNSPLHF.

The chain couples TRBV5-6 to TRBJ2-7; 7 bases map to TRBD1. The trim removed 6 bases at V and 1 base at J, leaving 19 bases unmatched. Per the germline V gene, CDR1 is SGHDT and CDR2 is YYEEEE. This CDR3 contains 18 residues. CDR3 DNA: TGTGCCAGCACCCCTTCCCCCGTAATCAGGGGGTCTTCCTACGAGCAGTACTTC. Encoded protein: CASTPSPVIRGSSYEQYF. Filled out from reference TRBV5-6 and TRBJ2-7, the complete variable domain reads DAGVTQSPTHLIKTRGQQVTLRCSPKSGHDTVSWYQQALGQGPQFIFQYYEEEERQRGNFPDRFSGHQFPNYSSELNVNALLLGDSALYLCASTPSPVIRGSSYEQYFGPGTRLTVT.

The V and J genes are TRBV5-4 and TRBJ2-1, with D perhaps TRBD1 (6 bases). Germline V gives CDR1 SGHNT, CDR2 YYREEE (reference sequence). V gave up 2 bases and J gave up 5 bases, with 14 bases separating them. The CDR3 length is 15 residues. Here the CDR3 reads CASSLTGTPHNEQFF. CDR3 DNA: TGTGCCAGCAGCTTAACCGGGACACCCCACAATGAGCAGTTCTTC. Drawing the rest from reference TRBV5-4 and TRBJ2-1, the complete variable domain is ETGVTQSPTHLIKTRGQQVTLRCSSQSGHNTVSWYQQALGQGPQFIFQYYREEENGRGNFPPRFSGLQFPNYSSELNVNALELDDSALYLCASSLTGTPHNEQFFGPGTRLTVL.

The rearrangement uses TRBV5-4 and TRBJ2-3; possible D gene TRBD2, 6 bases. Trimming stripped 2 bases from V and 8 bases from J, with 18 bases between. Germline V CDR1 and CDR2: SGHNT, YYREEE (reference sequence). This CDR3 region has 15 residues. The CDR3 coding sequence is TGTGCCAGCAGCTTCCTTAGCGCTCGAGCGGGTACGCAGTATTTT. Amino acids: CASSFLSARAGTQYF.

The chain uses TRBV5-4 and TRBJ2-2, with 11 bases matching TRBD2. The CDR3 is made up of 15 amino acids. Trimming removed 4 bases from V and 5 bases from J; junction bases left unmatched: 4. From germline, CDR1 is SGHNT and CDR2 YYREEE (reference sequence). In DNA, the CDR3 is TGTGCCAGCAGCAAAGGGACTAGCGGAACCGGGGAGCTGTTTTTT. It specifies CASSKGTSGTGELFF.

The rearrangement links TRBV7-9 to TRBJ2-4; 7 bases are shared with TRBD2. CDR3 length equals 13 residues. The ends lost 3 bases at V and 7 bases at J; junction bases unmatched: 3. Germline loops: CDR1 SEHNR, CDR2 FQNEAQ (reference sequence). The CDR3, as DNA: TGTGCCAGCAGCTTCGGGGGGTGGAACATTCAGTACTTC. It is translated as CASSFGGWNIQYF.

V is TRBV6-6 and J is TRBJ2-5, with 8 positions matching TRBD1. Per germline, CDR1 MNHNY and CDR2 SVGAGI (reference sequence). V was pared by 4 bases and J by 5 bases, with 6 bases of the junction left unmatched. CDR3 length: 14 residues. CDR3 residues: CASSSSGGWETQYF. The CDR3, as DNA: TGTGCCAGCAGTTCTTCAGGGGGCTGGGAGACCCAGTACTTC.

CDR3 region: CATHSPVSGNTIYF. The CDR3 coding sequence is TGTGCCACGCACAGCCCCGTCTCTGGAAACACCATATATTTT. The chain is built from TRBV28 and TRBJ1-3; D unclear. Germline values: CDR1 MDHEN, CDR2 SYDVKM. The CDR3 is 14 residues long. V shed 10 bases and J shed 0 bases, with 13 bases lying between them. Supplemented by reference TRBV28 and TRBJ1-3, the full variable domain reads DVKVTQSSRYLVKRTGEKVFLECVQDMDHENMFWYRQDPGLGLRLIYFSYDVKMKEKGDIPEGYSVSREKKERFSLILESASTNQTSMYLCATHSPVSGNTIYFGEGSWLTVV.

The CDR3 coding sequence is TGTGCCAGCAGCTCGGATGCGGGGAGTCAGCCCCAGCATTTT. Its protein product is CASSSDAGSQPQHF. The chain joins TRBV7-9 to TRBJ1-5; D uncertain. This CDR3 is built from 14 residues. Trimming removed 4 bases at V and 6 bases at J, with 13 bases between. Germline V gene sequence: CDR1 SEHNR, CDR2 FQNEAQ (reference sequence).

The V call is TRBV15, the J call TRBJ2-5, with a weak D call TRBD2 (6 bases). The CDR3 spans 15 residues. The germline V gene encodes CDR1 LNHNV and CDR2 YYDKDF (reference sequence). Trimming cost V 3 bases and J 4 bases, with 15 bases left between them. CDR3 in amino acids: CATSRQGRGGETQYF. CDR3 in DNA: TGTGCCACCAGCAGGCAGGGAAGGGGAGGAGAGACCCAGTACTTC. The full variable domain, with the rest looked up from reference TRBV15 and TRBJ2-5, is DAMVIQNPRYQVTQFGKPVTLSCSQTLNHNVMYWYQQKSSQAPKLLFHYYDKDFNNEADTPDNFQSRRPNTSFCFLDIRSPGLGDTAMYLCATSRQGRGGETQYFGPGTRLLVL.

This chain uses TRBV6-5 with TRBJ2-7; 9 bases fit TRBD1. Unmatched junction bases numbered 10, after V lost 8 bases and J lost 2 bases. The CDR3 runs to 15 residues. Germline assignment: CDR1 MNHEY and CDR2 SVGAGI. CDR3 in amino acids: CASATIGTGTYEQYF. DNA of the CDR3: TGTGCCAGCGCTACAATAGGGACAGGGACCTACGAGCAGTACTTC.

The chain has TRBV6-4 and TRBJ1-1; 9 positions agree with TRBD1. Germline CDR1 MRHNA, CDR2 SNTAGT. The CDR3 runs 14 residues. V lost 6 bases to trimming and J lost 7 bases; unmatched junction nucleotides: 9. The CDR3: CASRNTGGWGEAFF. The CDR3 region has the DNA TGTGCCAGCAGGAATACAGGGGGCTGGGGTGAAGCTTTCTTT.

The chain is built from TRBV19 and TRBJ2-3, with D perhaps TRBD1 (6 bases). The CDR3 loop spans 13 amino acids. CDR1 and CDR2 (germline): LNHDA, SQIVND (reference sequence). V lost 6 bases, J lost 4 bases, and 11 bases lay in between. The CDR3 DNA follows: TGTGCCAGTAGACCAGGGGTGGCAGATACGCAGTATTTT. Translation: CASRPGVADTQYF.

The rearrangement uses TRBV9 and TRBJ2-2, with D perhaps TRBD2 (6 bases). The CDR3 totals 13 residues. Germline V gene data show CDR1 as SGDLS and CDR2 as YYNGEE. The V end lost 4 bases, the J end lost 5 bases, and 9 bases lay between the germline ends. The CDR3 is CASSSTRTGELFF. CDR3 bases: TGTGCCAGCAGCTCGACTAGAACCGGGGAGCTGTTTTTT.

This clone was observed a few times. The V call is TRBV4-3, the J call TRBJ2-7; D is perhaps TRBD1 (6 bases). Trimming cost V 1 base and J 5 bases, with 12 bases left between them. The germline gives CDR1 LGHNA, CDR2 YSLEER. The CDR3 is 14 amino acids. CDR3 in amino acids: CASSQGGGTDEQYF. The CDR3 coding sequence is TGCGCCAGCAGCCAAGGAGGGGGAACTGACGAGCAGTACTTC.

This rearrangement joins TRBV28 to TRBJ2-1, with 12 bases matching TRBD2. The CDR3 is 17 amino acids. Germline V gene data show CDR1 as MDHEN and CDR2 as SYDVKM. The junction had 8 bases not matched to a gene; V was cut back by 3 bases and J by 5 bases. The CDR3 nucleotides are TGTGCCAGCAGTTTTTTGAGACTAGCGGGAGAGGACAATGAGCAGTTCTTC. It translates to CASSFLRLAGEDNEQFF.

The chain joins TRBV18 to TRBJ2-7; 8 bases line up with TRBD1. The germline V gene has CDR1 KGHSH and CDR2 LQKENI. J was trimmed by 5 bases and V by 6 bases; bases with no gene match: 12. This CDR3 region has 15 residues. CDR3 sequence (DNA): TGTGCCAGCTCCCATGGACAGGGTCGTTACAACGAGCAGTACTTC. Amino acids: CASSHGQGRYNEQYF.

CDR3 sequence: CSVEADYEQYF. The DNA of the CDR3 is TGCAGCGTTGAAGCAGACTACGAGCAGTACTTC. This sequence joins TRBV29-1 and TRBJ2-7, with D unclear. Germline V lookup: CDR1 SQVTM, CDR2 ANQGSEA. V shed 1 base and J shed 3 bases, with 4 bases lying between them. This CDR3 region has 11 residues.

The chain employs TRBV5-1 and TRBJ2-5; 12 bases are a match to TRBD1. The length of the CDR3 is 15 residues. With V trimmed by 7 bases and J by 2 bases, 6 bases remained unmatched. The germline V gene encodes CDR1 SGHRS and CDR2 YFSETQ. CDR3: CASAGQGARQETQYF. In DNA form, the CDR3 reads TGCGCCAGCGCGGGACAGGGGGCGCGGCAAGAGACCCAGTACTTC. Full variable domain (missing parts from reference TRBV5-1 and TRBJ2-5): KAGVTQTPRYLIKTRGQQVTLSCSPISGHRSVSWYQQTPGQGLQFLFEYFSETQRNKGNFPGRFSGRQFSNSRSEMNVSTLELGDSALYLCASAGQGARQETQYFGPGTRLLVL.

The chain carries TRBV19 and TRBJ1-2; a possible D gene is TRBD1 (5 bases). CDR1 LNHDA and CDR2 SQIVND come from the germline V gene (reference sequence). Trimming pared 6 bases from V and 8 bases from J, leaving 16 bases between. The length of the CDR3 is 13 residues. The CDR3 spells CASSERGGNGYTF. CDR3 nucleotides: TGTGCCAGTAGCGAACGGGGGGGGAACGGCTACACCTTC.

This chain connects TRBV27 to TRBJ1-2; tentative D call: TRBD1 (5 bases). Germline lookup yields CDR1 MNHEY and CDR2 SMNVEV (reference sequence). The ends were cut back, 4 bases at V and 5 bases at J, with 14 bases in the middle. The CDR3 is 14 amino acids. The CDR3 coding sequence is TGTGCCAGCAGTTCCAGGGCCCTGGGGTATGGCTACACCTTC. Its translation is CASSSRALGYGYTF.

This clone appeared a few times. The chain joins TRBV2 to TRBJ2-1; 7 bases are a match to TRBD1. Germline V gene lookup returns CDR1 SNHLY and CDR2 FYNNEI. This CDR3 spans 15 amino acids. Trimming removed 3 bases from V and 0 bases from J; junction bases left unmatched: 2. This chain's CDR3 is CASSDRGSSYNEQFF. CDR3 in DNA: TGTGCCAGCAGTGACAGGGGGAGCTCCTACAATGAGCAGTTCTTC.

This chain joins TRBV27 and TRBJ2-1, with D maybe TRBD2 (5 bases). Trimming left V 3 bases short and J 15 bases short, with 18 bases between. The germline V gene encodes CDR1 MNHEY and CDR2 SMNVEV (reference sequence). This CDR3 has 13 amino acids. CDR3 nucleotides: TGTGCCAGCAGTTTTGGACCCCTGGGAGTGCCGTTCTTC. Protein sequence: CASSFGPLGVPFF.

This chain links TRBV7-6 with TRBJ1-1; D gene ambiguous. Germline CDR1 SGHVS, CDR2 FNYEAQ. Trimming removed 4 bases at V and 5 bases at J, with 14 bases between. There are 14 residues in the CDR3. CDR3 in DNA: TGTGCCAGCAGCTCGGGGAGTCAGGTAACTGAAGCTTTCTTT. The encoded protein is CASSSGSQVTEAFF.

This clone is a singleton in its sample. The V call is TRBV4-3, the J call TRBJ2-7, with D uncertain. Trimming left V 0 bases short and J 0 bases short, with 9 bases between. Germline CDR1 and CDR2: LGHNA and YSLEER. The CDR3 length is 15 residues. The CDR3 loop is CASSQDLHGSYEQYF. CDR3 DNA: TGCGCCAGCAGCCAAGATCTTCACGGCTCCTACGAGCAGTACTTC.